The 31 T cell receptor beta chains below all came from one sample that was sequenced in a study of shared T cell receptors in the human thymus. Generated by immunoSEQ multiplex PCR, the TCRdb table keeps only in-frame clones and is missing some. The table includes roughly 710,000 clones, roughly 88% detected once. These data were also filed under a second study, of human thymus T cells.

Sequencing was carried out using thymocytes. These receptor sequences come from a girl under two years old with a congenital heart defect.

CDR3 protein: CASSGSGGGQPQHF. CDR3 in DNA: TGTGCCAGCAGTGGGTCAGGGGGCGGACAGCCCCAGCATTTT. The chain combines TRBV27 with TRBJ1-5; 8 nucleotides align to TRBD1. The germline V gene encodes CDR1 MNHEY and CDR2 SMNVEV (reference sequence). The CDR3 extends over 14 amino acids. V was pared by 5 bases and J by 7 bases, with 7 bases of the junction left unmatched.

The rearrangement links TRBV29-1 to TRBJ2-2, with D perhaps TRBD2 (7 bases). The CDR3 sequence is 18 residues long. The germline CDR1 and CDR2 sequences are SQVTM and ANQGSEA. V was pared by 7 bases and J by 1 base, with 25 bases between. CDR3 sequence: CSADLGGGSVWNTGELFF. Written as DNA, the CDR3 is TGCAGCGCTGACTTAGGGGGGGGGTCGGTTTGGAACACCGGGGAGCTGTTTTTT.

The V call is TRBV23-1, the J call TRBJ1-1, with a weak D call TRBD1 (6 bases). TRBV23-1 belongs to the ORF category, with a function that is uncertain. V lost 5 bases and J lost 4, with 14 bases in between. The CDR3 extends over 14 amino acids. The CDR3 bases are TGCGCCAGCAGTAAGGGGGTTTGGGGCACTGAAGCTTTCTTT. It is translated as CASSKGVWGTEAFF.

V gene TRBV15 combines with J gene TRBJ1-1, with 7 positions matching TRBD1. Germline CDR1 LNHNV, CDR2 YYDKDF (reference sequence). This CDR3 is built from 16 residues. The trim removed 0 bases at V and 7 bases at J, leaving 11 bases unmatched. CDR3 nucleotides: TGTGCCACCAGCAGAGATGAGACCCCCGGACAGGTTGAAGCTTTCTTT. It translates to CATSRDETPGQVEAFF. Full variable domain (rest looked up from reference TRBV15 and TRBJ1-1): DAMVIQNPRYQVTQFGKPVTLSCSQTLNHNVMYWYQQKSSQAPKLLFHYYDKDFNNEADTPDNFQSRRPNTSFCFLDIRSPGLGDTAMYLCATSRDETPGQVEAFFGQGTRLTVV.

The CDR3 DNA follows: TGTGCCAGCAGCCCGCCGGTGGGGACAGGTGGATTCGGGGAGCTGTTTTTT. It translates to CASSPPVGTGGFGELFF. The chain has TRBV11-2 and TRBJ2-2; 8 bases match TRBD1. V lost 5 bases, J lost 7 bases, and 15 bases stayed unmatched. Per the germline V gene, CDR1 is SGHAT and CDR2 is FQNNGV. There are 17 residues in the CDR3.

This chain joins TRBV6-1 and TRBJ2-7; 7 bases match TRBD2. CDR3 size: 13 residues. Germline assignment: CDR1 MNHNS and CDR2 SASEGT. The V and J ends lost 5 bases and 6 bases, in that order; junction bases with no gene match: 7. The CDR3 protein is CASSFGTTCEQYF. The CDR3 DNA sequence: TGTGCCAGCAGTTTCGGGACTACTTGCGAGCAGTACTTC.

The chain uses TRBV4-3 and TRBJ1-1; a weak D match, TRBD1 (6 bases). The CDR3 length is 16 residues. Trimming removed 0 bases from V and 0 bases from J, with 11 bases in between. The germline CDR1 and CDR2 sequences are LGHNA and YSLEER. The CDR3: CASSQEVGALNTEAFF. The CDR3 DNA reads TGCGCCAGCAGCCAAGAAGTGGGGGCTCTGAACACTGAAGCTTTCTTT.

This rearrangement joins TRBV10-3 to TRBJ2-1, with 10 bases matching TRBD2. Germline CDR1 and CDR2: ENHRY and SYGVKD. CDR3 length: 14 amino acids. Trimming removed 2 bases from V and 6 bases from J; junction bases left unmatched: 1. CDR3 sequence reads: CAISEGLAVNEQFF. CDR3 DNA: TGTGCCATCAGTGAGGGACTAGCGGTCAATGAGCAGTTCTTC.

This chain uses TRBV7-9 with TRBJ2-2, with D perhaps TRBD1 (5 bases). Trimming took off 5 bases at V and 7 bases at J, with 11 bases between the two ends. Per the germline V gene, CDR1 is SEHNR and CDR2 is FQNEAQ (reference sequence). This CDR3 comprises 13 residues. The CDR3 nucleotides are TGTGCCAGCAGCCCGCAGGGTGGCGGGGAGCTGTTTTTT. Residues: CASSPQGGGELFF. Drawing the rest from reference TRBV7-9 and TRBJ2-2, the complete variable domain is DTGVSQNPRHKITKRGQNVTFRCDPISEHNRLYWYRQTLGQGPEFLTYFQNEAQLEKSRLLSDRFSAERPKGSFSTLEIQRTEQGDSAMYLCASSPQGGGELFFGEGSRLTVL.

The chain employs TRBV15 and TRBJ1-1; 12 nucleotides match TRBD1. This CDR3 has 16 residues. CDR1 is LNHNV, CDR2 YYDKDF, per germline (reference sequence). V lost 4 bases to trimming and J lost 5 bases; unmatched junction nucleotides: 8. The CDR3 loop reads CATSIRDRGRGTEAFF. The CDR3 coding sequence is TGTGCCACCAGCATACGGGACAGGGGGCGCGGGACTGAAGCTTTCTTT. The variable domain in full, with the rest retrieved from reference TRBV15 and TRBJ1-1, is DAMVIQNPRYQVTQFGKPVTLSCSQTLNHNVMYWYQQKSSQAPKLLFHYYDKDFNNEADTPDNFQSRRPNTSFCFLDIRSPGLGDTAMYLCATSIRDRGRGTEAFFGQGTRLTVV.

The chain uses TRBV6-5 and TRBJ1-2; TRBD1 might be the D (6 bases). CDR3 length: 14 amino acids. Per the germline V gene, CDR1 is MNHEY and CDR2 is SVGAGI. V gave up 2 bases and J gave up 4 bases, with 11 bases separating them. CDR3 bases: TGTGCCAGCAGTTACCAGGACAGCCTCTATGGCTACACCTTC. This codes for CASSYQDSLYGYTF.

Only one count was recorded for this clone. The chain employs TRBV7-8 and TRBJ2-3; TRBD1 might be the D (5 bases). There are 15 residues in the CDR3. In germline, CDR1 is SGHVS, CDR2 FQNEAQ. Trimming pared 3 bases from V and 2 bases from J, leaving 12 bases between. The CDR3 region has the DNA TGTGCCAGCAGCTTGGGGCACCTAATCACAGATACGCAGTATTTT. This gives the protein CASSLGHLITDTQYF. The whole variable domain, remainder taken from reference TRBV7-8 and TRBJ2-3, is GAGVSQSPRYKVAKRGQDVALRCDPISGHVSLFWYQQALGQGPEFLTYFQNEAQLDKSGLPSDRFFAERPEGSVSTLKIQRTQQEDSAVYLCASSLGHLITDTQYFGPGTRLTVL.

The chain couples TRBV7-2 to TRBJ2-3; D perhaps matches TRBD2 (6 bases). Germline CDR1 and CDR2: SGHTA and FQGNSA. Trimming took 3 bases from V and 1 from J, leaving 8 bases between them. The CDR3 has 14 residues. The CDR3 spells CASSLGLRTDTQYF. CDR3 in DNA: TGTGCCAGCAGCTTGGGACTTCGCACAGATACGCAGTATTTT.

The V gene is TRBV4-1, the J gene TRBJ2-7; TRBD2 matches at 10 bases. Germline CDR1 MGHRA, CDR2 YSYEKL. The CDR3 totals 19 residues. V was pared by 1 base and J by 1 base, with 13 bases of the junction left unmatched. DNA of the CDR3: TGCGCCAGCAGCCAAGTCGCCCGTACTAGCGGGGTTGAATCCTACGAGCAGTACTTC. Translation gives CASSQVARTSGVESYEQYF.

The chain combines TRBV25-1 with TRBJ2-1, with 9 bases identical to TRBD1. CDR1 and CDR2 (germline): MGHDK, SYGVNS. The CDR3 covers 16 residues. The V segment lost 0 bases and the J segment 9 bases; nucleotides outside the gene matches: 9. The DNA of the CDR3 is TGTGCCAGCAGTGAATATCCGGGACAGGGTCCTCTTGAGCAGTTCTTC. Amino acids: CASSEYPGQGPLEQFF.

The V gene is TRBV5-1, the J gene TRBJ2-5; 9 bases agree with TRBD2. The CDR3 is 17 residues long. Germline CDR1 reads SGHRS; CDR2 reads YFSETQ. The junction had 8 bases not matched to a gene; V was cut back by 0 bases and J by 2 bases. DNA for the CDR3: TGCGCCAGCAGCTTGGGGACACCAGCGGGGGGACAAGAGACCCAGTACTTC. Translating gives CASSLGTPAGGQETQYF.

The chain is built from TRBV11-2 and TRBJ2-5; 7 bases are shared with TRBD2. With V trimmed by 3 bases and J by 3 bases, 4 bases remained unmatched. Germline CDR1 is SGHAT and CDR2 is FQNNGV. This CDR3 is 14 amino acids long. The CDR3 reads CASSFPAGKETQYF. The CDR3 region has the DNA TGTGCCAGCAGCTTCCCAGCGGGGAAAGAGACCCAGTACTTC.

The V call is TRBV6-1, the J call TRBJ1-3, with D tentatively TRBD1 (5 bases). In germline, CDR1 is MNHNS, CDR2 SASEGT. Trimming pared 10 bases from V and 11 bases from J, leaving 21 bases between. This CDR3 contains 13 residues. CDR3: CATRPGLRSAIYF. The CDR3 bases are TGTGCCACCCGGCCGGGACTTCGGTCTGCCATATATTTT.

This clone was observed a single time. The chain combines TRBV9 with TRBJ1-5; unclear D gene. Germline V gene lookup returns CDR1 SGDLS and CDR2 YYNGEE. The CDR3 consists of 17 residues. V dropped 1 base and J dropped 0 bases, with 14 bases sitting between them. CDR3 bases: TGTGCCAGCAGCGTACCAGAGGGTATCCATAGCAATCAGCCCCAGCATTTT. Translation gives CASSVPEGIHSNQPQHF. The full variable domain, in which reference TRBV9 and TRBJ1-5 provide the parts outside the CDR3, is DSGVTQTPKHLITATGQRVTLRCSPRSGDLSVYWYQQSLDQGLQFLIQYYNGEERAKGNILERFSAQQFPDLHSELNLSSLELGDSALYFCASSVPEGIHSNQPQHFGDGTRLSIL.

In regard to this clone: At one of its ends the junction is not consistent with the germline gene, which may arise from a read error. Other DNA sequences from this sample encode an identical CDR3 as well. CDR3 sequence (DNA): TGTGCCAGCGGGGACAGGGGAGGTAATTCCCCCCTCCACTTT. Its translation is CASGDRGGNSPLHF. The chain recombines TRBV2 with TRBJ1-6; 10 bases map to TRBD1. The CDR3 is 14 residues long. From germline, CDR1 is SNHLY and CDR2 FYNNEI.

This chain connects TRBV5-5 to TRBJ2-1; D is perhaps TRBD1 (6 bases). The germline gives CDR1 SGHKS, CDR2 YYEKEE (reference sequence). The V end lost 0 bases, the J end lost 8 bases, and 21 bases lay between the germline ends. This CDR3 comprises 17 residues. CDR3 region: CASSLARQDILLDEQFF. CDR3 nucleotide sequence: TGTGCCAGCAGCTTGGCCCGACAGGACATACTCTTGGATGAGCAGTTCTTC.

This sequence joins TRBV29-1 and TRBJ2-5, with 7 positions matching TRBD1. V was clipped by 8 bases and J by 3 bases; unmatched bases: 12. The germline V gene encodes CDR1 SQVTM and CDR2 ANQGSEA. The length of the CDR3 is 14 residues. CDR3 sequence reads: CSPSQVGTEETQYF. CDR3 nucleotide sequence: TGCAGCCCATCACAAGTGGGGACAGAAGAGACCCAGTACTTC.

The J gene is TRBJ2-5, the V gene TRBV18; 9 bases line up with TRBD1. After removal of 6 bases from V and 2 bases from J, the junction contained 7 bases not matched to a gene. The CDR3 sequence is 15 residues long. Looked up from germline, CDR1 is KGHSH and CDR2 is LQKENI. The CDR3 sequence: CASSFGQGNQETQYF. The DNA for the CDR3 is TGTGCCAGCTCGTTCGGACAGGGGAATCAAGAGACCCAGTACTTC.

The chain uses TRBV14 and TRBJ1-2; maybe TRBD1 (6 bases). The CDR3 spans 14 residues. V lost 0 bases to trimming and J lost 4 bases, with 9 bases between them. Germline V gene data show CDR1 as SGHDN and CDR2 as FVKESK. The CDR3 DNA sequence: TGTGCCAGCAGCCAAGACGGGGACATCTATGGCTACACCTTC. This encodes CASSQDGDIYGYTF.

A few counts support this clone. The chain recombines TRBV20-1 with TRBJ1-2, with a tentative D call TRBD1 (6 bases). V was shortened by 5 bases and J by 7 bases, with 11 bases between the two germline ends. CDR1 is DFQATT, CDR2 SNEGSKA, per germline (reference sequence). The CDR3 is 11 amino acids. In DNA, the CDR3 is TGCAGTGCTCACAGGGAGCGTGGCTACACCTTC. Translated, it gives CSAHRERGYTF.

This chain links TRBV29-1 with TRBJ1-1; perhaps TRBD1 as D (5 bases). Germline V gene sequence: CDR1 SQVTM, CDR2 ANQGSEA. The germline V and J ends were trimmed by 6 bases and 8 bases, with 10 bases remaining between them. The CDR3 consists of 10 residues. CDR3 in amino acids: CSVSGDEAFF. The CDR3 DNA sequence: TGCAGCGTATCGGGGGACGAAGCTTTCTTT.

With regard to this clone: The same CDR3 also results from other DNA sequences found in this sample. Here the CDR3 reads CASSQERGNQPQHF. CDR3 bases: TGTGCCAGCAGCCAAGAGCGGGGAAATCAGCCCCAGCATTTT. The V and J genes are TRBV4-2 and TRBJ1-5, with D unresolved. The germline CDR1 and CDR2 sequences are LGHNA and YNFKEQ. V lost 0 bases and J lost 4, with 7 bases in between. This CDR3 contains 14 residues.

V and J are TRBV4-3 and TRBJ1-1; possible D gene TRBD1, 5 bases. Germline CDR1 reads LGHNA; CDR2 reads YSLEER. This CDR3 has 14 amino acids. The V end lost 4 bases, the J end lost 1 base, and 10 bases lay between the germline ends. CDR3 nucleotide sequence: TGCGCCAGCAGCCTCCGTACAGGGAACACTGAAGCTTTCTTT. This gives the protein CASSLRTGNTEAFF.

The genes are TRBV27 and TRBJ2-7; 13 bases align to TRBD2. The CDR3 has 20 residues. Germline lookup yields CDR1 MNHEY and CDR2 SMNVEV (reference sequence). The J segment lost 0 bases and the V segment lost 1 base, leaving 12 bases of the junction unmatched. CDR3 DNA sequence: TGTGCCAGCAGTTTATGGCGTCGACTAGCGGGGGGCCAGAGCTCCTACGAGCAGTACTTC. Protein: CASSLWRRLAGGQSSYEQYF.

The CDR3 loop reads CASSPDGNRIVDEQFF. CDR3 DNA: TGCGCCAGCAGTCCGGACGGAAACAGGATAGTCGATGAGCAGTTCTTC. The chain recombines TRBV5-1 with TRBJ2-1; D is perhaps TRBD1 (5 bases). The germline gives CDR1 SGHRS, CDR2 YFSETQ. The CDR3 sequence is 16 residues long. V dropped 5 bases and J dropped 8 bases, with 23 bases sitting between them.

The chain couples TRBV10-3 to TRBJ2-2; TRBD1 is a possible D gene (6 bases). In germline, CDR1 is ENHRY, CDR2 SYGVKD. The CDR3 has 16 amino acids. Trimming pared 6 bases from V and 0 bases from J, leaving 14 bases between. The CDR3, as DNA: TGTGCCATCAGGACAGGAGACCGACCGAACACCGGGGAGCTGTTTTTT. Residues: CAIRTGDRPNTGELFF.